These 27 T cell receptor beta chains were sequenced from one sample in a study of blood T cell repertoires in COVID-19. Generated by immunoSEQ multiplex PCR, the TCRdb table keeps only in-frame clones and is missing some. Altogether around 230,000 clones are present, approximately 83% being singletons, with the ten largest covering approximately 3.5%. Source material: PBMCs or T cells enriched from blood (not recorded which). The receptors here all came from a woman between 40 and 55 years old with acute COVID-19.

The chain uses TRBV30 and TRBJ2-7; 7 bases match TRBD1. The CDR3 is 14 amino acids. In germline, CDR1 is GTSNPN, CDR2 SVGIG (reference sequence). J lost 1 base, V lost 1 base, and 4 bases had no gene match. The CDR3 nucleotides are TGTGCCTGGAGTGAACAGGGGACATCCTACGAGCAGTACTTC. This codes for CAWSEQGTSYEQYF.

V usage is TRBV5-4 and J usage is TRBJ1-2; 9 nucleotides match TRBD1. The CDR3 spans 16 residues. V dropped 1 base and J dropped 6; count of bases not matched to a gene: 10. Per germline, CDR1 SGHNT and CDR2 YYREEE (reference sequence). DNA of the CDR3: TGTGCCAGCAGCTTGTCATATGGACAGGGGAAGGATGGCTACACCTTC. Protein: CASSLSYGQGKDGYTF.

The CDR3 spells CANSLAGVPDTQYF. The CDR3 coding sequence is TGTGCCAACTCACTAGCGGGGGTCCCTGATACGCAGTATTTT. The V call is TRBV5-4, the J call TRBJ2-3; 11 bases fit TRBD2. The junction had 9 bases not matched to a gene; V was cut back by 9 bases and J by 6 bases. Germline lookup yields CDR1 SGHNT and CDR2 YYREEE (reference sequence). This CDR3 comprises 14 residues.

The gene calls are TRBV6-1 and TRBJ2-4; 11 bases map to TRBD2. Looked up from germline, CDR1 is MNHNS and CDR2 is SASEGT. Trimming took 2 bases from V and 7 from J; bases not matched to a gene: 16. The CDR3 is made up of 19 amino acids. For the CDR3, the DNA is TGTGCCAGCAGTGAACGGGAGATGGCTAGCGGGAGGTGGAGGAACATTCAGTACTTC. Translated, it gives CASSEREMASGRWRNIQYF.

The CDR3 sequence: CATSRGDGRASPSYEQYF. The CDR3 bases are TGTGCCACCAGCAGGGGTGACGGCAGGGCTTCACCCTCCTACGAGCAGTACTTC. The chain recombines TRBV15 with TRBJ2-7; TRBD1 is a possible D gene (5 bases). The CDR3 has 18 residues. Germline V gene data show CDR1 as LNHNV and CDR2 as YYDKDF (reference sequence). With 3 bases removed from V and 0 bases from J, the gap between germline ends came to 21 bases.

The chain carries TRBV7-6 and TRBJ1-5, with 7 bases lining up with TRBD1. Germline CDR1 reads SGHVS; CDR2 reads FNYEAQ. The CDR3 spans 12 residues. Trimming removed 7 bases from V and 4 bases from J; junction bases left unmatched: 1. In DNA, the CDR3 is TGTGCCAGCAAGACAGGGAATCAGCCCCAGCATTTT. Its protein product is CASKTGNQPQHF. The full variable domain, in which reference TRBV7-6 and TRBJ1-5 provide the parts outside the CDR3, is GAGVSQSPRYKVTKRGQDVALRCDPISGHVSLYWYRQALGQGPEFLTYFNYEAQQDKSGLPNDRFSAERPEGSISTLTIQRTEQRDSAMYRCASKTGNQPQHFGDGTRLSIL.

The genes are TRBV5-1 and TRBJ2-7; 7 nucleotides match TRBD2. There are 16 residues in the CDR3. Per germline, CDR1 SGHRS and CDR2 YFSETQ. J lost 0 bases, V lost 0 bases, and 6 bases had no gene match. CDR3 nucleotides: TGCGCCAGCAGCTTGGAAGTCGCGGGAGACTCCTACGAGCAGTACTTC. The encoded protein is CASSLEVAGDSYEQYF.

The chain recombines TRBV2 with TRBJ1-2; unclear D gene. The germline V gene has CDR1 SNHLY and CDR2 FYNNEI. V shed 4 bases and J shed 2 bases, with 11 bases lying between them. This CDR3 has 14 amino acids. The CDR3 DNA sequence: TGTGCCAGCAGTGTTTACACGGGGAACTATGGCTACACCTTC. Translation gives CASSVYTGNYGYTF. Filled out from reference TRBV2 and TRBJ1-2, the complete variable domain reads EPEVTQTPSHQVTQMGQEVILRCVPISNHLYFYWYRQILGQKVEFLVSFYNNEISEKSEIFDDQFSVERPDGSNFTLKIRSTKLEDSAMYFCASSVYTGNYGYTFGSGTRLTVV.

V usage is TRBV5-1 and J usage is TRBJ2-2; D perhaps matches TRBD2 (6 bases). In germline, CDR1 is SGHRS, CDR2 YFSETQ. This CDR3 is built from 15 residues. V was trimmed by 0 bases and J by 0 bases, leaving 6 bases between them. CDR3 residues: CASSLERANTGELFF. The CDR3 region has the DNA TGCGCCAGCAGCTTGGAGCGGGCGAACACCGGGGAGCTGTTTTTT.

This clone was counted between two and nine times. The rearrangement joins TRBV7-2 to TRBJ2-1; TRBD2 aligns across 9 bases. The germline CDR1 and CDR2 sequences are SGHTA and FQGNSA. The CDR3 contains 15 residues. The J segment lost 7 bases and the V segment lost 7 bases, leaving 11 bases of the junction unmatched. CDR3: CASNLGGGRANEQFF. CDR3 nucleotides: TGTGCCAGCAACCTAGGCGGCGGGAGGGCAAATGAGCAGTTCTTC.

This chain links TRBV19 with TRBJ2-2, with D hard to call. The CDR3 is made up of 14 amino acids. CDR1 and CDR2 from the germline V gene are LNHDA and SQIVND (reference sequence). V shed 1 base and J shed 4 bases, with 7 bases lying between them. CDR3 nucleotides: TGTGCCAGTAGTATAGGCCAGTCCACCGGGGAGCTGTTTTTT. Amino acid sequence: CASSIGQSTGELFF.

This chain links TRBV20-1 with TRBJ1-1; maybe TRBD1 (5 bases). In germline, CDR1 is DFQATT, CDR2 SNEGSKA (reference sequence). The CDR3 length is 12 residues. V dropped 3 bases and J dropped 6 bases, with 11 bases sitting between them. The CDR3 nucleotides read TGCAGTGCTAGTCGTAGGGGTGCTGAAGCTTTCTTT. As protein: CSASRRGAEAFF.

The chain combines TRBV2 with TRBJ1-5, with TRBD1 matching over 7 bases. The CDR3 is 15 amino acids. V lost 6 bases, J lost 2 bases, and 7 bases stayed unmatched. Germline loops: CDR1 SNHLY, CDR2 FYNNEI. The CDR3 loop reads CASSTGVSGNQPQHF. The CDR3, as DNA: TGTGCCAGCAGCACAGGGGTATCAGGCAATCAGCCCCAGCATTTT.

The rearrangement links TRBV2 to TRBJ2-7; TRBD2 aligns across 7 bases. The CDR3 totals 15 residues. From germline, CDR1 is SNHLY and CDR2 FYNNEI. Losses at the gene ends were 4 bases for V and 0 bases for J; bases not matched to a gene: 6. The CDR3 sequence is CASSAGSGLSYEQYF. As DNA, the CDR3 is TGTGCCAGCAGTGCAGGTAGCGGGCTCTCCTACGAGCAGTACTTC.

The rearrangement joins TRBV11-3 to TRBJ2-7; D is unresolved. In germline, CDR1 is SGHNT, CDR2 YENEEA. Trimming stripped 1 base from V and 10 bases from J, with 14 bases between. This CDR3 is built from 13 residues. CDR3 residues: CASSLAENFHQYF. CDR3 in DNA: TGTGCCAGCAGCTTAGCTGAAAACTTTCATCAGTACTTC.

CDR3 DNA sequence: TGTGCCAGCAGCCCCCGGGGGCAGGGGGCGAAAGGCTACACCTTC. Translating it yields CASSPRGQGAKGYTF. This chain uses TRBV3-1 (or the pseudogene TRBV3-2) with TRBJ1-2; 8 bases align to TRBD1. Germline assignment: CDR1 LGHDT and CDR2 YNNKEL (reference sequence). V was pared by 4 bases and J by 8 bases, with 12 bases of the junction left unmatched. The CDR3 loop spans 15 amino acids.

This clone was observed a handful of times. The V gene is TRBV7-6, the J gene TRBJ2-7, with 7 bases identical to TRBD2. Germline trimming cut 1 base from V and 6 bases from J; bases unmatched to any gene: 6. CDR3 size: 14 residues. The germline V gene encodes CDR1 SGHVS and CDR2 FNYEAQ. The CDR3 here is CASSLGTPGGEQYF. The CDR3, as DNA: TGTGCCAGCAGCTTAGGCACTCCGGGGGGCGAGCAGTACTTC.

This chain links TRBV6-5 with TRBJ2-2, with 13 bases that match TRBD2. In germline, CDR1 is MNHEY, CDR2 SVGAGI. V dropped 10 bases and J dropped 7; count of bases not matched to a gene: 9. The length of the CDR3 is 15 residues. CDR3 protein: CATETSGGIGGELFF. CDR3 coding DNA: TGTGCCACCGAGACTAGCGGGGGGATCGGCGGGGAGCTGTTTTTT.

J is TRBJ2-7 and V is TRBV9, with D maybe TRBD2 (6 bases). The V gene lost 1 base and the J gene lost 0 bases, with 11 bases spanning the gap. CDR1 and CDR2 (germline): SGDLS, YYNGEE. The CDR3 length is 15 residues. CDR3 amino acids: CASSVQASVSYEQYF. DNA for the CDR3: TGTGCCAGCAGCGTACAGGCTAGCGTCTCCTACGAGCAGTACTTC. Full variable domain (outside the CDR3, taken from reference TRBV9 and TRBJ2-7): DSGVTQTPKHLITATGQRVTLRCSPRSGDLSVYWYQQSLDQGLQFLIQYYNGEERAKGNILERFSAQQFPDLHSELNLSSLELGDSALYFCASSVQASVSYEQYFGPGTRLTVT.

This clone was counted between two and nine times. The chain uses TRBV5-1 and TRBJ2-7; 7 bases map to TRBD1. The J segment lost 0 bases and the V segment lost 6 bases, leaving 3 bases of the junction unmatched. Per germline, CDR1 SGHRS and CDR2 YFSETQ. CDR3 size: 13 residues. In nucleotides, the CDR3 is TGCGCCAGCAACAGGGACAGCTCCTACGAGCAGTACTTC. Translated, it gives CASNRDSSYEQYF.

V and J are TRBV11-2 and TRBJ1-1; D is unresolved. The germline CDR1 and CDR2 sequences are SGHAT and FQNNGV. V lost 5 bases, J lost 5 bases, and 9 bases lay in between. The CDR3 spans 12 residues. CDR3 sequence: CASSPTGTEAFF. Written as DNA, the CDR3 is TGTGCCAGCAGCCCGACCGGGACTGAAGCTTTCTTT.

The CDR3 sequence is CASSLDGAGNTIYF. In DNA form, the CDR3 reads TGTGCCAGCAGTTTAGACGGGGCTGGAAACACCATATATTTT. The gene calls are TRBV28 and TRBJ1-3; D is undetermined. In germline, CDR1 is MDHEN, CDR2 SYDVKM. This CDR3 comprises 14 residues. V was trimmed by 2 bases and J by 2 bases, leaving 7 bases between them.

CDR3 DNA: TGTGCCAGCAGTGTAGGGGGACAAGGAGAGACCCAGTACTTC. As protein: CASSVGGQGETQYF. This sequence joins TRBV2 and TRBJ2-5, with D possibly matching TRBD1 (6 bases). The CDR3 consists of 14 residues. Trimming removed 4 bases at V and 4 bases at J, with 13 bases between. Per the germline V gene, CDR1 is SNHLY and CDR2 is FYNNEI.

The rearrangement uses TRBV6-2 or TRBV6-3 and TRBJ1-1; D gene unclear. Germline CDR1 is MNHEY and CDR2 is SVGEGT. The CDR3 is made up of 14 amino acids. The V gene lost 5 bases and the J gene lost 0 bases, with 10 bases spanning the gap. This chain's CDR3 is CASSQQTLNTEAFF. CDR3 sequence (DNA): TGTGCCAGCAGTCAACAGACGCTGAACACTGAAGCTTTCTTT.

The chain carries TRBV5-1 and TRBJ1-1, with 7 bases lining up with TRBD1. The CDR3 has 13 residues. CDR1 SGHRS and CDR2 YFSETQ come from the germline V gene. The J segment lost 6 bases and the V segment lost 3 bases, leaving 5 bases of the junction unmatched. This CDR3 is CASSSDRAPEAFF. CDR3 coding DNA: TGCGCCAGCAGCTCTGACAGGGCTCCTGAAGCTTTCTTT.

This clone was found a few times. The chain is built from TRBV5-1 and TRBJ2-3; unclear D gene. Germline loops: CDR1 SGHRS, CDR2 YFSETQ. This CDR3 contains 13 residues. The ends were cut back, 2 bases at V and 4 bases at J, with 8 bases in the middle. This CDR3 is CASSFDRADTQYF. The DNA for the CDR3 is TGCGCCAGCAGCTTTGACCGGGCAGATACGCAGTATTTT.

This sequence joins TRBV5-4 and TRBJ1-3; 10 bases map to TRBD1. The CDR3 consists of 17 residues. Germline V gene data show CDR1 as SGHNT and CDR2 as YYREEE (reference sequence). V was clipped by 6 bases and J by 0 bases; unmatched bases: 9. CDR3 nucleotide sequence: TGTGCCAGCAATGGAGAGGACAGGGGGGACTCTGGAAACACCATATATTTT. This codes for CASNGEDRGDSGNTIYF.